Below are 30 T cell receptor beta chains sequenced from a single sample in a study of blood T cell repertoires in COVID-19. Libraries were prepared by immunoSEQ multiplex PCR; TCRdb keeps only in-frame clonotypes and omits some of them. Altogether 290,000 or so clones are present, nearly 90% being singletons, with the ten largest covering 3.5% to 4.5%. Sample: PBMCs or T cells enriched from blood (not recorded which). The source of these receptors is a young woman with acute COVID-19.

CDR3 sequence (DNA): TGTGCCAGCGGTAGGGGGCGCGGGATGGGGAACACTGAAGCTTTCTTT. It is translated as CASGRGRGMGNTEAFF. This chain connects TRBV2 to TRBJ1-1; 7 bases match TRBD1. Germline-derived CDR1 and CDR2 are SNHLY and FYNNEI. The CDR3 contains 16 residues. V was clipped by 8 bases and J by 1 base; unmatched bases: 13.

This clone occurred once. This rearrangement joins TRBV19 to TRBJ2-7; weak D call: TRBD2 (5 bases). This CDR3 is built from 14 residues. Germline V CDR1 and CDR2: LNHDA, SQIVND (reference sequence). V was trimmed by 2 bases and J by 5 bases, leaving 13 bases between them. CDR3 loop: CASSISGRIHEQYF. The DNA of the CDR3 is TGTGCCAGTAGTATAAGTGGGAGAATCCACGAGCAGTACTTC.

Details on this clone: A junction end diverges from the germline sequence, so it may reflect a read error. The chain recombines TRBV4-2 with TRBJ2-7, with 7 positions matching TRBD1. Germline V CDR1 and CDR2: LGHNA, YNFKEQ. The CDR3 totals 16 residues. The CDR3 loop is CASSKEWQGDSYEQYF. Written as DNA, the CDR3 is TGTGCCAGCAGCAAAGAATGGCAGGGGGACTCCTACGAGCAGTACTTC.

The chain couples TRBV19 to TRBJ2-3, with 13 bases identical to TRBD2. Germline trimming cut 10 bases from V and 0 bases from J; bases unmatched to any gene: 13. This CDR3 is built from 18 residues. Looked up from germline, CDR1 is LNHDA and CDR2 is SQIVND (reference sequence). This CDR3 reads CATDSSLLAGGSTDTQYF. CDR3 in DNA: TGTGCCACCGACAGCTCGCTACTAGCGGGAGGGAGCACAGATACGCAGTATTTT.

This chain links TRBV10-3 with TRBJ1-5, with 7 bases matching TRBD1. The CDR3 loop spans 14 amino acids. V trimming: 5 bases; J trimming: 1 base; junction bases outside the gene matches: 2. Germline CDR1 ENHRY, CDR2 SYGVKD. The CDR3 reads CAISRQGSNQPQHF. DNA of the CDR3: TGTGCCATCAGTCGACAGGGAAGCAATCAGCCCCAGCATTTT.

In DNA, the CDR3 is TGTGCCAGCAGCGCGGCCTACAGGGCGTCTGAAGCTTTCTTT. It is translated as CASSAAYRASEAFF. The chain links TRBV9 to TRBJ1-1; tentatively, D is TRBD1 (6 bases). Looked up from germline, CDR1 is SGDLS and CDR2 is YYNGEE. Trimming pared 3 bases from V and 6 bases from J, leaving 15 bases between. The CDR3 spans 14 residues.

The chain carries TRBV7-4 and TRBJ2-4; D is uncertain. V lost 1 base and J 0 bases, leaving 7 bases between the germline ends. The CDR3 runs to 15 residues. Germline CDR1 SGHVT, CDR2 SQSDAQ. The CDR3 DNA reads TGTGCCAGCAGCTTAGTTGAACTAGCCAAAAACATTCAGTACTTC. Amino acid sequence: CASSLVELAKNIQYF. Full variable domain (missing parts from reference TRBV7-4 and TRBJ2-4): GAGVSQSPRYKVAKRGRDVALRCDSISGHVTLYWYRQTLGQGSEVLTYSQSDAQRDKSGRPSGRFSAERPERSVSTLKIQRTEQGDSAVYLCASSLVELAKNIQYFGAGTRLSVL.

The chain uses TRBV19 and TRBJ1-6; 7 bases are a match to TRBD1. J lost 11 bases, V lost 1 base, and 2 bases had no gene match. CDR3 length: 13 amino acids. The germline V gene encodes CDR1 LNHDA and CDR2 SQIVND (reference sequence). CDR3 protein: CASSIGTGAPLHF. The CDR3 DNA is TGTGCCAGTAGTATAGGTACAGGGGCACCCCTCCACTTT.

This clone came up once. V usage is TRBV9 and J usage is TRBJ1-1, with D tentatively TRBD1 (5 bases). Germline V gene sequence: CDR1 SGDLS, CDR2 YYNGEE. This CDR3 has 12 residues. The V end lost 4 bases, the J end lost 11 bases, and 15 bases lay between the germline ends. The CDR3 nucleotides are TGTGCCAGCAGCTCTTCAGGGCCCCCCGCTTTCTTT. Translating gives CASSSSGPPAFF.

This clone was detected once. This sample includes further DNA sequences coding for the same CDR3. The V and J genes are TRBV14 and TRBJ2-2, with D maybe TRBD2 (5 bases). Trimming removed 4 bases from V and 6 bases from J, with 9 bases in between. The CDR3 is made up of 13 amino acids. Looked up from germline, CDR1 is SGHDN and CDR2 is FVKESK. CDR3 sequence: CASSPRVSGELFF. The CDR3 DNA is TGTGCCAGCAGCCCGAGGGTATCCGGGGAGCTGTTTTTT.

This chain uses TRBV5-1 with TRBJ1-4; 9 bases align to TRBD1. Germline loops: CDR1 SGHRS, CDR2 YFSETQ. V gave up 0 bases and J gave up 7 bases; unmatched junction bases: 10. CDR3 length equals 17 residues. This CDR3 reads CASSLEGQGPGREKLFF. CDR3 sequence (DNA): TGCGCCAGCAGCTTGGAGGGACAGGGCCCCGGGCGTGAAAAACTGTTTTTT.

The genes are TRBV28 and TRBJ1-2; 7 nucleotides match TRBD1. CDR3 length: 13 amino acids. Germline loops: CDR1 MDHEN, CDR2 SYDVKM. V lost 5 bases and J lost 7; bases outside the gene matches: 7. CDR3 residues: CASSRATGVGYTF. DNA of the CDR3: TGTGCCAGCAGTCGCGCCACAGGGGTTGGCTACACCTTC.

This clone was recorded only once. The CDR3 loop is CASSLLGQGNTEAFF. The DNA for the CDR3 is TGTGCCAGCAGCCTGCTGGGACAGGGGAACACTGAAGCTTTCTTT. V is TRBV3-1 (or the pseudogene TRBV3-2) and J is TRBJ1-1, with 9 bases matching TRBD1. Germline values: CDR1 LGHDT, CDR2 YNNKEL (reference sequence). J gave up 1 base and V 4 bases, and 4 bases lay outside the gene matches. There are 15 residues in the CDR3.

The rearrangement links TRBV11-3 to TRBJ1-1; 7 nucleotides match TRBD1. The V gene's germline CDR1 is SGHNT and CDR2 YENEEA. The V gene end was trimmed by 5 bases and the J gene end by 0 bases; junction bases not matched to a gene: 6. The CDR3 totals 15 residues. CDR3 DNA: TGTGCCAGCAGCCCCCACGACAGGGTGAACACTGAAGCTTTCTTT. Amino acid sequence: CASSPHDRVNTEAFF.

V and J are TRBV7-9 and TRBJ2-5; TRBD1 matches 9 bases. The CDR3 is 15 amino acids. The trim removed 5 bases at V and 4 bases at J, leaving 8 bases unmatched. From germline, CDR1 is SEHNR and CDR2 FQNEAQ (reference sequence). This CDR3 is CASSPGTGIGETQYF. Here the CDR3 DNA reads TGTGCCAGCAGCCCCGGGACAGGGATAGGAGAGACCCAGTACTTC.

The J gene is TRBJ2-3, the V gene TRBV7-2, with 10 bases that match TRBD2. V lost 1 base, J lost 0 bases, and 7 bases stayed unmatched. CDR1 is SGHTA, CDR2 FQGNSA, per germline. CDR3 length equals 18 residues. CDR3 region: CASSLGPLAGSSTDTQYF. The DNA for the CDR3 is TGTGCCAGCAGCTTAGGCCCACTAGCGGGGTCTAGCACAGATACGCAGTATTTT.

The genes are TRBV7-3 and TRBJ1-1; possible D gene TRBD1, 5 bases. The CDR3 consists of 15 residues. The germline V gene has CDR1 SGHTA and CDR2 FQGTGA. The ends were cut back, 5 bases at V and 4 bases at J, with 17 bases in the middle. The CDR3 spells CASSPIGGVATEAFF. The CDR3 DNA follows: TGTGCCAGCAGCCCAATCGGGGGGGTGGCCACTGAAGCTTTCTTT.

This clone was picked up one time. Other DNA sequences in the same sample also yield this CDR3. The rearrangement links TRBV5-1 to TRBJ2-7; 11 bases fit TRBD2. CDR3 length: 15 residues. Losses at the gene ends were 4 bases for V and 1 base for J; bases not matched to a gene: 4. Germline assignment: CDR1 SGHRS and CDR2 YFSETQ. The CDR3 sequence: CASSLGTSGSYEQYF. Written as DNA, the CDR3 is TGCGCCAGCAGCCTAGGGACTAGCGGTTCCTACGAGCAGTACTTC.

The chain joins TRBV10-3 to TRBJ1-3; possible D gene TRBD1, 6 bases. The CDR3 contains 16 residues. V was cut by 3 bases and J by 0 bases, with 12 bases left in between. Looked up from germline, CDR1 is ENHRY and CDR2 is SYGVKD. CDR3 in amino acids: CAISDPRGISGNTIYF. CDR3 coding DNA: TGTGCCATCAGTGATCCGAGGGGGATCTCTGGAAACACCATATATTTT.

This chain links TRBV4-1 with TRBJ1-2, with TRBD1 as a possible D gene (6 bases). The CDR3 contains 14 residues. V lost 0 bases, J lost 3 bases, and 8 bases lay in between. The germline CDR1 and CDR2 sequences are MGHRA and YSYEKL. CDR3 region: CASSQEAGDYGYTF. DNA of the CDR3: TGCGCCAGCAGCCAAGAAGCAGGGGACTATGGCTACACCTTC.

The gene calls are TRBV29-1 and TRBJ1-2; TRBD1 aligns across 9 bases. V trimming: 5 bases; J trimming: 5 bases; junction bases outside the gene matches: 6. The CDR3 totals 13 residues. Germline V gives CDR1 SQVTM, CDR2 ANQGSEA. CDR3: CSVYTGGGYGYTF. In nucleotides, the CDR3 is TGCAGCGTTTATACAGGGGGCGGATATGGCTACACCTTC.

The CDR3 DNA reads TGTGCCAGCAGTTACCGGGGGGGGCTCGGCACCGGGGAGCTGTTTTTT. Translating gives CASSYRGGLGTGELFF. V and J are TRBV6-5 and TRBJ2-2; 8 nucleotides align to TRBD2. Trimming removed 2 bases from V and 4 bases from J; junction bases left unmatched: 6. This CDR3 is built from 16 residues. Germline CDR1 reads MNHEY; CDR2 reads SVGAGI.

The chain recombines TRBV27 with TRBJ1-1, with a possible D match to TRBD1 (5 bases). Germline lookup yields CDR1 MNHEY and CDR2 SMNVEV (reference sequence). This CDR3 comprises 14 residues. The germline V and J ends were trimmed by 0 bases and 6 bases, with 11 bases remaining between them. CDR3 in DNA: TGTGCCAGCAGTTTATCGGGGCGCGTCGCTGAAGCTTTCTTT. Protein: CASSLSGRVAEAFF.

V and J are TRBV9 and TRBJ2-7; D is perhaps TRBD2 (6 bases). V lost 10 bases and J 3 bases, leaving 14 bases between the germline ends. Looked up from germline, CDR1 is SGDLS and CDR2 is YYNGEE. This CDR3 has 12 amino acids. The CDR3, as DNA: TGTGCCGGGGCCGGGAGCCACTACGAGCAGTACTTC. Translating it yields CAGAGSHYEQYF.

This clone was recorded once. This chain uses TRBV27 with TRBJ1-2; 9 bases match TRBD1. Germline V gene lookup returns CDR1 MNHEY and CDR2 SMNVEV (reference sequence). Trimming cost V 6 bases and J 4 bases; bases outside gene matches: 3. CDR3 length: 13 amino acids. This CDR3 is CASSRDRVYGYTF. The CDR3 nucleotides are TGTGCCAGCAGCCGGGACAGGGTCTATGGCTACACCTTC.

This clone came up a few times. The gene calls are TRBV13 and TRBJ2-3; 11 bases match TRBD2. The CDR3 has 16 amino acids. The germline gives CDR1 PRHDT, CDR2 FYEKMQ (reference sequence). J was trimmed by 0 bases and V by 5 bases; bases with no gene match: 4. CDR3 DNA sequence: TGTGCCAGCAGCCTGAGGACTAGCGGGAGCACAGATACGCAGTATTTT. This gives the protein CASSLRTSGSTDTQYF.

The chain has TRBV6-5 and TRBJ1-2; tentatively, D is TRBD1 (5 bases). V lost 3 bases and J 4 bases, leaving 15 bases between the germline ends. The CDR3 is made up of 15 amino acids. Per germline, CDR1 MNHEY and CDR2 SVGAGI. CDR3 loop: CASSYAGPPFYGYTF. The CDR3 DNA follows: TGTGCCAGCAGTTATGCGGGACCACCATTCTATGGCTACACCTTC.

The genes are TRBV7-9 and TRBJ2-7, with 11 positions matching TRBD2. CDR3 length equals 15 residues. The ends lost 6 bases at V and 1 base at J; junction bases unmatched: 5. Germline assignment: CDR1 SEHNR and CDR2 FQNEAQ (reference sequence). CDR3 region: CASSLGLAASYEQYF. The CDR3 nucleotides are TGTGCCAGCAGTTTGGGACTAGCGGCTTCCTACGAGCAGTACTTC.

In DNA form, the CDR3 reads TGTGCCAGCAGTTTAGCTCCCGGGTTGAAGCCCCAGCATTTT. Translation gives CASSLAPGLKPQHF. The chain joins TRBV28 to TRBJ1-5; D is unresolved. The germline gives CDR1 MDHEN, CDR2 SYDVKM. V lost 2 bases and J 8 bases, leaving 13 bases between the germline ends. The length of the CDR3 is 14 residues. The entire variable domain, with the rest obtained from reference TRBV28 and TRBJ1-5, is as follows: DVKVTQSSRYLVKRTGEKVFLECVQDMDHENMFWYRQDPGLGLRLIYFSYDVKMKEKGDIPEGYSVSREKKERFSLILESASTNQTSMYLCASSLAPGLKPQHFGDGTRLSIL.

This CDR3 reads CASSPGGSYNEQFF. The CDR3 region has the DNA TGTGCCAGCAGTCCAGGGGGCTCCTACAATGAGCAGTTCTTC. The genes are TRBV9 and TRBJ2-1; 7 nucleotides align to TRBD1. Trimming at V came to 5 bases and at J to 0 bases, leaving 2 bases not matched to a gene. The germline CDR1 and CDR2 sequences are SGDLS and YYNGEE. CDR3 length: 14 residues.